This T cell receptor beta chain was identified in a study of blood T cell repertoires in COVID-19. Study-level information: The United States, Italy and Spain provided the acute and convalescent COVID-19 samples. PBMCs, B-cell-depleted T cells, or T cells provided the cDNA or gDNA that made up the material.

V was cut by 5 bases and J by 0 bases, with 9 bases left in between. The CDR3 has 14 amino acids. Germline V gives CDR1 SGHTA, CDR2 FQGTGA. Sequenced by immunoSEQ multiplex PCR; TCRdb stores in-frame clones only, minus some. The repertoire holds around 300,000 clones, with under 90% as singletons. Concerning this clone itself: The same CDR3 can be traced to other DNA sequences in this sample.

Sequencing used peripheral blood. The chain is built from TRBV7-3 and TRBJ2-3, with a tentative D call TRBD2 (6 bases). The TCR comes from a woman aged 40 to 49 who had recovered from COVID-19. CDR3 protein: CASSLGTSTDTQYF. The CDR3 bases are TGTGCCAGCAGCCTCGGGACTAGCACAGATACGCAGTATTTT.